What follows are 2 T cell receptor beta chains derived from one specimen sequenced in a study of tumor and adjacent non-tumor tissue in lung cancer. The template was RNA from unsorted bulk tissue. The library came from three nested PCR rounds adapted from ARM-PCR protocols. MiXCR, applied by TCRdb to the multiplex PCR reads, yields one record per CDR3 protein. The table includes under 250,000 distinct CDR3 sequences, 71% detected once. The sample consisted of lung tumor tissue. Receptor source: a man aged 55 to 70 with non-small cell lung cancer.

In regard to this clonotype: At one end the junction does not follow the germline gene, possibly because of a read error. The chain has TRBV20-1 and TRBJ1-2, with 7 positions matching TRBD1. CDR1 is DFQATT and CDR2 is SNEGSKA in the germline V gene (reference sequence). CDR3 length equals 14 residues. This CDR3 is CSAGDGAGGIGYTF. DNA for the CDR3: TGCAGTGCTGGAGATGGGGCAGGGGGTATTGGCTACACCTTC.

This clonotype was seen only once. An end of the junction does not agree with germline; a read error may underlie this. The chain has TRBV13 and TRBJ2-3; 12 bases match TRBD2. Germline CDR1 PRHDT, CDR2 FYEKMQ (reference sequence). The CDR3 totals 18 residues. CDR3 bases: TGTGCCAGTAGCTCCAGACTAGCGGGGGCCCTCCCCCCAGATTCGCAGTATTTT. Translating gives CASSSRLAGALPPDSQYF.